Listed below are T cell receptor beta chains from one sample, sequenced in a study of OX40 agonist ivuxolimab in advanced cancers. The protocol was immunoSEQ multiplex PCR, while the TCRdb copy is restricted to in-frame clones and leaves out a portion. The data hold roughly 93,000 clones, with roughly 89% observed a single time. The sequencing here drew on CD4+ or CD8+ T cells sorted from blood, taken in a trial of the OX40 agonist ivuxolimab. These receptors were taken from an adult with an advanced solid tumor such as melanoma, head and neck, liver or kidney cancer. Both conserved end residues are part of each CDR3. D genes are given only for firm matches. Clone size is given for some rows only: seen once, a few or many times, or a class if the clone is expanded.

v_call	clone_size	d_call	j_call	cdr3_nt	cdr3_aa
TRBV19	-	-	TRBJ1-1	TGTGCCAGTAGTATATGGGGGAACAGCGCTGAAGCTTTCTTT	CASSIWGNSAEAFF
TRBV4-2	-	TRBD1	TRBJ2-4	TGTGCCAGCTCTCGAACCGGGACAGACAAAAACATTCAGTACTTC	CASSRTGTDKNIQYF
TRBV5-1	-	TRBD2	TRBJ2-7	TGCGCCAGCAGCTTCTCCGGGACTAGCGGCTACGAGCAGTACTTC	CASSFSGTSGYEQYF
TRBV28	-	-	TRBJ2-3	TGTGCCATCCGTGACTCTAGCACAGATACGCAGTATTTT	CAIRDSSTDTQYF
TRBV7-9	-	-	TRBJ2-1	TGTGCCAGCAGCCCCAATTTAAATGAGCAGTTCTTC	CASSPNLNEQFF
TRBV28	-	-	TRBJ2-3	TGTGCCAGCAGTCAGAGCGCAGATACGCAGTATTTT	CASSQSADTQYF
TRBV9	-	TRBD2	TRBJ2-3	TGTGCCAGCAGCGTAGGACTAGCGGAAAGCACAGATACGCAGTATTTT	CASSVGLAESTDTQYF
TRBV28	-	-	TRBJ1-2	TGTGCCAGCAGGGCCCCAGCGGGCATGGGAGGCTACACCTTC	CASRAPAGMGGYTF
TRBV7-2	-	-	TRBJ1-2	TGTGCCAGCAGCCCCGCGTTCCTCTCCACCTTC	CASSPAFLSTF
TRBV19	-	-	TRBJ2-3	TGTGCCAGTAGACAGGGAGGCACAGATACGCAGTATTTT	CASRQGGTDTQYF
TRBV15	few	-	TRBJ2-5	TGTGCCACCAGCACGGGCCTCCAAGAGACCCAGTACTTC	CATSTGLQETQYF
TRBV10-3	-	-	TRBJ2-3	TGTGCCATCAGCCAGGGGCAATCCGATACGCAGTATTTT	CAISQGQSDTQYF
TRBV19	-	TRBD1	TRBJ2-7	TGTGCCAGTAGTATAGAACAGGGGGCGGTCTACGAGCAGTACTTC	CASSIEQGAVYEQYF
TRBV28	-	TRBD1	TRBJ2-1	TGTGCCAGCAGTCTTGGGACAGGACTCTACAATGAGCAGTTCTTC	CASSLGTGLYNEQFF
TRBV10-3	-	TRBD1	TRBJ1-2	TGTGCCATCAGTGACGTCCAGGGGGGCGTTGGCTACACCTTC	CAISDVQGGVGYTF
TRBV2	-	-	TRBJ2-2	TGTGCCAGCGGGAGGCCCCGGGGAAACACCGGGGAGCTGTTTTTT	CASGRPRGNTGELFF
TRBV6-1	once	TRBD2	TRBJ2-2	TGTGCCAGCAGGCGGGAGGGCAGCTCCGGGGAGCTGTTTTTT	CASRREGSSGELFF